The 8 T cell receptor beta chains below all came from one sample that was sequenced in a study of CD8+CD57+ T cells in acquired aplastic anemia. Genomic DNA constituted the template upon which TCR beta VDJ and CDR3 profiling was performed. In TCRdb, the reads were re-called with MiXCR into one record per CDR3 protein. The profile shows 150,000 to 200,000 distinct CDR3 sequences, about 48% of them singletons. The sample comprised sorted CD4+, CD8+, or CD8+CD57+ T cells (not recorded which) from PBMCs. The source is a human donor in good health.

This clonotype was counted at least ten times. The rearrangement uses TRBV10-3 and TRBJ1-1, with 8 positions matching TRBD1. The CDR3 totals 13 residues. Germline CDR1 reads ENHRY; CDR2 reads SYGVKD. The trim removed 9 bases at V and 1 base at J, leaving 4 bases unmatched. In DNA form, the CDR3 reads TGTGCCATGCGGGGACAGGAGAACACTGAAGCTTTCTTT. Amino acids: CAMRGQENTEAFF.

This clonotype was counted many times. The V gene is TRBV20-1, the J gene TRBJ1-2, with 11 bases matching TRBD1. J was trimmed by 7 bases and V by 5 bases; bases with no gene match: 12. The germline gives CDR1 DFQATT, CDR2 SNEGSKA (reference sequence). CDR3 length: 15 residues. CDR3 protein: CSAGLTGQGAFGYTF. The CDR3 DNA is TGCAGTGCTGGGCTTACTGGACAGGGGGCATTTGGCTACACCTTC.

This clonotype was picked up a small number of times. V gene TRBV30 combines with J gene TRBJ2-5, with a weak D call TRBD2 (5 bases). The CDR3 has 13 amino acids. The germline V gene has CDR1 GTSNPN and CDR2 SVGIG (reference sequence). V dropped 1 base and J dropped 4 bases, with 10 bases sitting between them. The chain's CDR3 is CAWSGVAGETQYF. CDR3 DNA: TGTGCCTGGAGTGGAGTGGCGGGAGAGACCCAGTACTTC.

The gene calls are TRBV20-1 and TRBJ2-7; 9 nucleotides match TRBD2. The germline V gene encodes CDR1 DFQATT and CDR2 SNEGSKA (reference sequence). The CDR3 loop spans 15 amino acids. The junction had 9 bases not matched to a gene; V was cut back by 0 bases and J by 6 bases. CDR3 protein: CSARDDWAGGAEQYF. The CDR3, as DNA: TGCAGTGCTAGAGACGACTGGGCGGGAGGGGCCGAGCAGTACTTC.

The gene calls are TRBV2 and TRBJ2-3; no clear D gene. The CDR3 covers 13 residues. The V end lost 6 bases, the J end lost 2 bases, and 9 bases lay between the germline ends. Germline loops: CDR1 SNHLY, CDR2 FYNNEI. The chain's CDR3 is CASSVRATDTQYF. The CDR3 nucleotides read TGTGCCAGCAGCGTGCGCGCCACAGATACGCAGTATTTT.

The J gene is TRBJ1-5, the V gene TRBV28; no clear D. The CDR3 runs 15 residues. The germline CDR1 and CDR2 sequences are MDHEN and SYDVKM. V was shortened by 7 bases and J by 4 bases, with 17 bases between the two germline ends. Written as DNA, the CDR3 is TGTGCCAGCATGGAGGCAGGAGGAACTAATCAGCCCCAGCATTTT. It translates to CASMEAGGTNQPQHF. The full variable domain, its missing parts supplied by reference TRBV28 and TRBJ1-5, is DVKVTQSSRYLVKRTGEKVFLECVQDMDHENMFWYRQDPGLGLRLIYFSYDVKMKEKGDIPEGYSVSREKKERFSLILESASTNQTSMYLCASMEAGGTNQPQHFGDGTRLSIL.

As concerns this clonotype: This may be a read error, as it is one base from a much larger clone. The rearrangement links TRBV9 to TRBJ2-1; the D is unclear. Germline V gene sequence: CDR1 SGDLS, CDR2 YYNGEE. This CDR3 has 13 amino acids. DNA of the CDR3: TGTGTCAGCAGCTTCTCGCGATTGGGTGAGCAGTTCTTC. Amino acids: CVSSFSRLGEQFF.

This clonotype was found many times. The rearrangement uses TRBV5-1 and TRBJ1-2, with 8 bases lining up with TRBD1. From germline, CDR1 is SGHRS and CDR2 YFSETQ. The CDR3 is 14 amino acids. J gave up 5 bases and V 0 bases, and 3 bases lay outside the gene matches. The CDR3 loop reads CASSLVTGEYGYTF. The CDR3 nucleotides are TGCGCCAGCAGCTTGGTGACAGGGGAATATGGCTACACCTTC.